The rows below give T cell receptor beta chains drawn from one sample of a study of T cell responses to AZD1222 COVID-19 vaccine. Profiling relied on immunoSEQ multiplex PCR, and the TCRdb table lists in-frame clones only, not all of them. The data show 250,000 to 300,000 clones, with 90% to 95% seen just once and 0.5% to 0.7% held by the top ten. Sequenced here: peripheral blood, sampled 28 days after the second AZD1222 dose. These receptors came from an adult who received the AZD1222 COVID-19 vaccine. CDR3s include the opening cysteine and the closing phenylalanine or tryptophan. D genes are given only for firm matches. Some rows mark clone size as missing; the rest say once, few, many or name a class of expanded clone.

.,TRBD1,TRBJ1-5,TRBV7-2,TGTGCCAGCAGCGAGGGGACAGATGCCCACAGCAATCAGCCCCAGCATTTT,CASSEGTDAHSNQPQHF
.,.,TRBJ1-5,TRBV27,TGTGCCAGCAGTTTAGCCCGTGGGCCCCAGCATTTT,CASSLARGPQHF
once,.,TRBJ1-1,TRBV4-1,TGCGCCAGCAGCCAAGAGAAGGCTGGTACCACTGAAGCTTTCTTT,CASSQEKAGTTEAFF
.,.,TRBJ2-2,TRBV6-5,TGTGCCAGCAGTTACTCGAGGACGGGGGCCGGGGAGCTGTTTTTT,CASSYSRTGAGELFF
once,.,TRBJ2-7,TRBV29-1,TGCAGCGTTGCTCTACTCCGGGGGACGTTCTCCTACGAGCAGTACTTC,CSVALLRGTFSYEQYF
few,.,TRBJ2-3,TRBV3-1/TRBV3-2,TGTGCCAGCAGCCCTCCCCGGGCCTGGACGCAGTATTTT,CASSPPRAWTQYF
.,.,TRBJ1-5,TRBV4-1,TGCGCCAGCAGCGCTACAGGGAATCAGCCCCAGCATTTT,CASSATGNQPQHF
.,TRBD1,TRBJ2-7,TRBV27,TGTGCCAGCAGTCTCTTACCCGGGACAGGGTCCTACGAGCAGTACTTC,CASSLLPGTGSYEQYF
once,.,TRBJ2-5,TRBV12-3/TRBV12-4,TGTGCCAGCAGTTTAAGGGAGACCCAGTACTTC,CASSLRETQYF
.,.,TRBJ2-3,TRBV7-9,TGTGCCAGCAGCTTAACGTCGGGGGATTCAGATACGCAGTATTTT,CASSLTSGDSDTQYF
once,.,TRBJ2-5,TRBV28,TGTGCCAGCAATTCCCTGAGGGGCATCCGGGAGACCCAGTACTTC,CASNSLRGIRETQYF
.,TRBD1,TRBJ1-2,TRBV7-2,TGTGCCAGCAGCCCAGGGACAGCTATCTATGGCTACACCTTC,CASSPGTAIYGYTF
.,.,TRBJ2-3,TRBV7-2,TGTGCCAGCAGCCCCTTCACAGATACGCAGTATTTT,CASSPFTDTQYF
.,.,TRBJ1-4,TRBV27,TGTGCCAGCGGGCGGACGGGCGAAAAACTGTTTTTT,CASGRTGEKLFF
.,.,TRBJ1-5,TRBV7-8,TGTGCCAGCAGCTCCCGTTCTAGCAATCAGCCCCAGCATTTT,CASSSRSSNQPQHF
once,.,TRBJ1-5,TRBV12-3/TRBV12-4,TGTGCCAGCAGTCTAGGGCGCGGACAGCCCCAGCATTTT,CASSLGRGQPQHF
.,.,TRBJ1-2,TRBV9,TGTGCCAGCAGCCCTAGAGGGGGGCGGGGGAACGGCTACACCTTC,CASSPRGGRGNGYTF
.,.,TRBJ1-5,TRBV19,TGTGCCAGTAGTTTCTTAGGGGCTCAGCCCCAGCATTTT,CASSFLGAQPQHF
.,TRBD1,TRBJ2-7,TRBV5-5,TGTGCCAGCAGCGTGACAGGGGGCGAGCAGTACTTC,CASSVTGGEQYF
.,TRBD1,TRBJ2-5,TRBV7-8,TGTGCCAGCAGCTTTACAGGGGGCTTGGGGCAAGAGACCCAGTACTTC,CASSFTGGLGQETQYF
.,.,TRBJ2-7,TRBV20-1,TGCAGTGCCGGAAGGAGGTACGAGCAGTACTTC,CSAGRRYEQYF
.,.,TRBJ2-2,TRBV11-3,TGTGCCAGCAGCTATCAGGGTCACGGGGAGCTGTTTTTT,CASSYQGHGELFF
.,TRBD1,TRBJ2-2,TRBV30,TGTGCCTGGAAACGCCCCGGGACAGCCACCGGGGAGCTGTTTTTT,CAWKRPGTATGELFF
.,TRBD1,TRBJ1-5,TRBV7-9,TGTGCCAGCAGTTCAGACAGGGGCCCAGATCAGCCCCAGCATTTT,CASSSDRGPDQPQHF
.,.,TRBJ1-1,TRBV5-1,TGCGCCAGCTCCGTGGGGGCCCCGGGGACTGAAGCTTTCTTT,CASSVGAPGTEAFF
.,TRBD2,TRBJ2-1,TRBV19,TGTGCCAGTAGAGTTGGCGGGAGCGACTACAATGAGCAGTTCTTC,CASRVGGSDYNEQFF
.,.,TRBJ1-1,TRBV20-1,TGCAGTGCTAGTCGCAGGAGAATGAACACTGAAGCTTTCTTT,CSASRRRMNTEAFF
.,TRBD2,TRBJ2-2,TRBV5-4,TGTGCCAGCAGCCCGGGTGGGGGGGGCACCGGGGAGCTGTTTTTT,CASSPGGGGTGELFF
.,.,TRBJ1-2,TRBV2,TGTGCCAGCAGTGGCGGGGGAACTAACTATGGCTACACCTTC,CASSGGGTNYGYTF
.,TRBD2,TRBJ2-3,TRBV7-2,TGTGCCAGCAGCTTTTGGGGAGGGGTTGACACAGATACGCAGTATTTT,CASSFWGGVDTDTQYF
few,TRBD2,TRBJ2-2,TRBV7-3,TGTGCCAGCAGCCCGCCCGGGGGGGGCGCGAACACCGGGGAGCTGTTTTTT,CASSPPGGGANTGELFF
.,TRBD1,TRBJ1-6,TRBV27,TGTGCCAGCAGTACAACGGGACAGAGGGCCTCACCCCTCCACTTT,CASSTTGQRASPLHF